The clone carrying this T cell receptor beta chain has at least ten counts. The sample comes from a study of early T cells in non-severe SARS-CoV-2 infection. V was pared by 4 bases and J by 4 bases, with 7 bases of the junction left unmatched. Germline values: CDR1 MDHEN, CDR2 SYDVKM. This CDR3 has 15 residues. The TCR library protocol was used to attach unique molecular identifiers. These identifiers were attached to individual cDNA molecules. TCRdb redid the calling of the 5' RACE reads with MiXCR, one entry per CDR3 protein. The sample records some 38,000 distinct CDR3 sequences, under 5% being singletons.

The sequence came from an adult who was a healthcare worker with PCR-confirmed SARS-CoV-2 infection or an uninfected control (not recorded which). The sequencing input was whole blood. The chain joins TRBV28 to TRBJ2-5; 9 bases agree with TRBD1. CDR3 DNA sequence: TGTGCCAGCAGTTCCCCGACAGGGGGTTTAGAGACCCAGTACTTC. Its translation is CASSSPTGGLETQYF.